These T cell receptor beta chains were read from a single sample in a study of T cell responses to AZD1222 COVID-19 vaccine. Measured with immunoSEQ multiplex PCR; TCRdb has only the in-frame clones, and not every one. The table includes tens of thousands of clones, approximately 88% detected once. Source: peripheral blood, taken 28 days after the second AZD1222 dose. The receptor source for this set is an adult who received the AZD1222 COVID-19 vaccine. Each CDR3 is given with its conserved first and last residue. D genes are given only for firm matches. Size is omitted from some rows. Given values are once, few, many or a class for expanded clones.

D gene	J gene	V gene	clone size	CDR3 protein	CDR3 DNA
-	TRBJ1-1	TRBV2	-	CASTANENTEAFF	TGTGCCAGCACTGCTAACGAGAACACTGAAGCTTTCTTT
-	TRBJ2-2	TRBV11-3	-	CASSRTGELFF	TGTGCCAGCAGCCGTACCGGGGAGCTGTTTTTT
-	TRBJ2-7	TRBV19	-	CASSTQGRNSYEQYF	TGTGCCAGTAGTACCCAAGGGCGGAACTCCTACGAGCAGTACTTC
-	TRBJ1-5	TRBV7-8	-	CASSLGQASNQPQHF	TGTGCCAGCAGCTTAGGTCAGGCTAGCAATCAGCCCCAGCATTTT
-	TRBJ1-6	TRBV5-6	-	CASSLTEGDSPLHF	TGTGCCAGCAGCTTGACAGAGGGCGATTCACCCCTCCACTTT
-	TRBJ2-1	TRBV9	-	CASSVAPAAVNEQFF	TGTGCCAGCAGCGTAGCTCCGGCAGCTGTCAATGAGCAGTTCTTC
-	TRBJ1-4	TRBV7-2	-	CASTDPGFREKLFF	TGTGCCAGCACCGATCCAGGGTTTAGGGAAAAACTGTTTTTT
-	TRBJ2-1	TRBV28	-	CASSFPSSPSYNEQFF	TGTGCCAGCAGTTTTCCATCCTCACCCTCCTACAATGAGCAGTTCTTC
-	TRBJ2-7	TRBV11-2	-	CASSLVSVAHEQYF	TGTGCCAGCAGCTTAGTCAGTGTGGCCCACGAGCAGTACTTC
-	TRBJ2-1	TRBV7-9	-	CASSTRAGDEQFF	TGTGCCAGCAGCACGAGGGCAGGGGATGAGCAGTTCTTC
TRBD1	TRBJ1-1	TRBV5-1	-	CASSNGQGSWTEAFF	TGCGCCAGCAGCAACGGACAGGGATCATGGACTGAAGCTTTCTTT
-	TRBJ2-7	TRBV28	-	CASSLTYEQYF	TGTGCCAGCAGTTTGACCTACGAGCAGTACTTC
TRBD2	TRBJ2-5	TRBV27	once	CASRGLAGTETQYF	TGTGCCAGCAGGGGACTAGCGGGGACAGAGACCCAGTACTTC
-	TRBJ2-5	TRBV7-2	-	CASSLDGLVGTQYF	TGTGCCAGCAGCTTAGACGGTCTTGTAGGGACCCAGTACTTC
-	TRBJ1-1	TRBV9	-	CASSVTDSLTEAFF	TGTGCCAGCAGCGTTACTGACAGCCTCACTGAAGCTTTCTTT
-	TRBJ2-3	TRBV12-5	-	CASGLQVYTQYF	TGTGCTAGTGGTTTGCAGGTTTATACGCAGTATTTT
TRBD2	TRBJ2-5	TRBV7-2	-	CASSLFGSSGGTNQETQYF	TGTGCCAGCAGCTTATTTGGGTCTAGCGGGGGGACGAACCAAGAGACCCAGTACTTC
-	TRBJ1-3	TRBV9	-	CASSVDSYSGNTIYF	TGTGCCAGCAGCGTTGACAGCTACTCTGGAAACACCATATATTTT
TRBD2	TRBJ2-1	TRBV7-2	few	CASSDLGAGGRNEQFF	TGTGCCAGCAGCGATTTGGGAGCGGGGGGGCGGAATGAGCAGTTCTTC
-	TRBJ1-1	TRBV25-1	-	CASTLSRGATVNTEAFF	TGTGCCAGCACGCTGAGCCGGGGGGCGACAGTGAACACTGAAGCTTTCTTT
-	TRBJ2-6	TRBV28	-	CASSFQFSGANVLTF	TGTGCCAGCAGTTTTCAGTTCTCTGGGGCCAACGTCCTGACTTTC
TRBD1	TRBJ2-1	TRBV5-4	-	CASSSGQGSSYNEQFF	TGTGCCAGCAGCTCCGGACAGGGGAGCTCCTACAATGAGCAGTTCTTC
-	TRBJ1-1	TRBV11-2	-	CASSLLLGRTEAFF	TGTGCCAGCAGCTTATTGCTGGGACGCACTGAAGCTTTCTTT
-	TRBJ2-7	TRBV2	-	CASSERLVYEQYF	TGTGCCAGCAGTGAACGGCTAGTCTACGAGCAGTACTTC
-	TRBJ2-3	TRBV3-1/TRBV3-2	-	CASSPRASGTDTQYF	TGTGCCAGCAGCCCCCGGGCTAGCGGCACAGATACGCAGTATTTT
TRBD1	TRBJ2-5	TRBV27	-	CASSLQGAETQYF	TGTGCCAGCAGTTTACAGGGGGCAGAGACCCAGTACTTC
-	TRBJ1-1	TRBV10-1	-	CASSVVVGGLGIIAEAFF	TGCGCCAGCAGTGTGGTTGTGGGAGGGTTGGGTATAATAGCTGAAGCTTTCTTT
TRBD1	TRBJ1-2	TRBV27	once	CASSVARGYQGSGYTF	TGTGCCAGCAGTGTGGCCAGGGGGTACCAAGGCTCTGGCTACACCTTC
-	TRBJ2-1	TRBV6-6	-	CASSRLGSGSYNEQFF	TGTGCCAGCAGCCGGCTGGGCTCAGGGAGTTACAATGAGCAGTTCTTC
-	TRBJ1-6	TRBV27	few	CASSRRTGLNSPLHF	TGTGCCAGCAGCCGAAGGACCGGGCTGAATTCACCCCTCCACTTT
-	TRBJ1-6	TRBV5-4	-	CASSLFSLQGYNSPLHF	TGTGCCAGCAGCCTCTTCAGCTTACAGGGATATAATTCACCCCTCCACTTT
-	TRBJ2-6	TRBV6-5	-	CASRLSGANVLTF	TGTGCCAGCAGACTCTCTGGGGCCAACGTCCTGACTTTC
TRBD1	TRBJ1-6	TRBV19	-	CASTRQGSNSPLHF	TGTGCCAGTACCCGACAGGGCTCGAATTCACCCCTCCACTTT
-	TRBJ1-1	TRBV6-2/TRBV6-3	-	CASSPGLEAFF	TGTGCCAGCAGTCCAGGTTTAGAAGCTTTCTTT
TRBD1	TRBJ1-4	TRBV15	-	CATSRDRRDRGREKLFF	TGTGCCACCAGCAGAGATAGGAGGGACAGGGGACGAGAAAAACTGTTTTTT
TRBD1	TRBJ2-1	TRBV7-3	-	CASSLLGTGSSHEQFF	TGTGCCAGCAGCTTATTGGGGACAGGGTCATCCCATGAGCAGTTCTTC